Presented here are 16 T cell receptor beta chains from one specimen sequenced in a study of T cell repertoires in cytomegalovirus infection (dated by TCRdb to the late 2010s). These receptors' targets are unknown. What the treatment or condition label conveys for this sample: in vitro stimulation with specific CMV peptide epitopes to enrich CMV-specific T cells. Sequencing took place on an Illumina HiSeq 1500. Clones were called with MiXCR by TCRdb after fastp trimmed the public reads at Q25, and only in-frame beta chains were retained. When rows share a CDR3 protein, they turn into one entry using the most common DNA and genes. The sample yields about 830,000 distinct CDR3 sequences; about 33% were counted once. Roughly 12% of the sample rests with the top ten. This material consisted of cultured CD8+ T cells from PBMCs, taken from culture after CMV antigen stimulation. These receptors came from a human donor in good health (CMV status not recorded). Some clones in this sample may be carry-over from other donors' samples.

The CDR3 bases are TGCAGTGCTAGAGATGTGGGACCCTATGGCTACACCTTC. It yields the protein CSARDVGPYGYTF. The V call is TRBV20-1, the J call TRBJ1-2, with D possibly TRBD1 on 5 matching bases. The V gene lost 0 bases and the J gene lost 4 bases, with 9 bases spanning the gap. The CDR3 totals 13 residues. CDR1 DFQATT and CDR2 SNEGSKA come from the germline V gene (reference sequence).

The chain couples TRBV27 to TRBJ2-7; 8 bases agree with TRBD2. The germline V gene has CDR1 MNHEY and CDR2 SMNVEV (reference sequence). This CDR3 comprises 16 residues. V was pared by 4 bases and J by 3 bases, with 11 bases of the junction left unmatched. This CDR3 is CASSWTGGHGLYEQYF. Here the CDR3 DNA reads TGTGCCAGCAGTTGGACGGGAGGGCACGGGCTCTACGAGCAGTACTTC.

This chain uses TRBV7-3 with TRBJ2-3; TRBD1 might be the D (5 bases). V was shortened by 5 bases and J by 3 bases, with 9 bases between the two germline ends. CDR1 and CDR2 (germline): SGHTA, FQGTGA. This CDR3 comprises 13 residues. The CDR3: CASSQTETDTQYF. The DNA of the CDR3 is TGTGCCAGCAGCCAGACAGAAACAGATACGCAGTATTTT.

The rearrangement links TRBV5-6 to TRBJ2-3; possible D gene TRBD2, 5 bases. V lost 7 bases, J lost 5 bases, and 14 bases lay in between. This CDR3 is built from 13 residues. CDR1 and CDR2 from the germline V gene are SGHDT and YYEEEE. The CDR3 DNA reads TGTGCCAGCGGTTGGGAGTTTAAAGATACGCAGTATTTT. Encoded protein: CASGWEFKDTQYF.

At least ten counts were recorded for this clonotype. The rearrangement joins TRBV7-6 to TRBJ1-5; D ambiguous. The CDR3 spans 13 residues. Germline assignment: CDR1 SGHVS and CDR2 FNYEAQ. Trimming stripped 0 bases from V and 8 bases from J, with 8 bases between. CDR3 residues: CASSLALGEPQHF. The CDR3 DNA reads TGTGCCAGCAGCTTAGCGCTTGGGGAGCCCCAGCATTTT.

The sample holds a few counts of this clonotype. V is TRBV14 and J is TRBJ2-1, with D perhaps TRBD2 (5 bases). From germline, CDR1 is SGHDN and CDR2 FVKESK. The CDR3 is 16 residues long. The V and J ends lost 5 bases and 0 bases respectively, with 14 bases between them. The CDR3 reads CASSNPGEGSYNEQFF. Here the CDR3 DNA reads TGTGCCAGCAGCAACCCCGGAGAGGGCTCCTACAATGAGCAGTTCTTC.

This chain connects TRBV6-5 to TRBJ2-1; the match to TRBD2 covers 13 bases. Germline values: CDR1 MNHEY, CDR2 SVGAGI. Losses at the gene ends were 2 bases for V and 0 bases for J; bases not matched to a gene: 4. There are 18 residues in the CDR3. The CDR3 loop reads CASSYMGLAGSSYNEQFF. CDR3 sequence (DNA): TGTGCCAGCAGTTACATGGGACTAGCGGGGAGCTCCTACAATGAGCAGTTCTTC.

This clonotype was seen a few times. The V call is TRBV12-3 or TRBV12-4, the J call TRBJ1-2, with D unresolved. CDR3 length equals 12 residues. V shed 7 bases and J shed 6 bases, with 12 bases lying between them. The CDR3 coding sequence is TGTGCCAGCACCTCGTCCGGCCATGGCTACACCTTC. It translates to CASTSSGHGYTF.

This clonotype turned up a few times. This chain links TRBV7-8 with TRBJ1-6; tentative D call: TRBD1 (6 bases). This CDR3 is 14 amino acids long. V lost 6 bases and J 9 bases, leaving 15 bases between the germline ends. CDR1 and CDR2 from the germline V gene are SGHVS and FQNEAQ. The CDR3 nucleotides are TGTGCCAGCAGTTCAGCGGGACAAGGTTCACCCCTCCACTTT. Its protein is CASSSAGQGSPLHF. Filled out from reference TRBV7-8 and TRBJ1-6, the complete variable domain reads GAGVSQSPRYKVAKRGQDVALRCDPISGHVSLFWYQQALGQGPEFLTYFQNEAQLDKSGLPSDRFFAERPEGSVSTLKIQRTQQEDSAVYLCASSSAGQGSPLHFGNGTRLTVT.

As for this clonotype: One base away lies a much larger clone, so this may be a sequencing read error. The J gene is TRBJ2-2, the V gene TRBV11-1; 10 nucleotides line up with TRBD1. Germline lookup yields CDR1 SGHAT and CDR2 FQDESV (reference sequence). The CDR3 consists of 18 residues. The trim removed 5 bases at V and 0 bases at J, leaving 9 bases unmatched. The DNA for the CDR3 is TGTGCCAGCAGCCGGGACAGGGGCCATATTGCGAACACCGGGGAGCTGTTTTTT. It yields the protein CASSRDRGHIANTGELFF.

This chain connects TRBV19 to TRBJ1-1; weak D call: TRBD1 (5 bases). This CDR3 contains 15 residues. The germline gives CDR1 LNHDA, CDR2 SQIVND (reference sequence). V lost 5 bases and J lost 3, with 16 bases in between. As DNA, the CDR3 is TGTGCCAGTAGTCGAGAAGGGGCGTGGGACACTGAAGCTTTCTTT. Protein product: CASSREGAWDTEAFF. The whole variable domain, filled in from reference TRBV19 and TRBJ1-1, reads DGGITQSPKYLFRKEGQNVTLSCEQNLNHDAMYWYRQDPGQGLRLIYYSQIVNDFQKGDIAEGYSVSREKKESFPLTVTSAQKNPTAFYLCASSREGAWDTEAFFGQGTRLTVV.

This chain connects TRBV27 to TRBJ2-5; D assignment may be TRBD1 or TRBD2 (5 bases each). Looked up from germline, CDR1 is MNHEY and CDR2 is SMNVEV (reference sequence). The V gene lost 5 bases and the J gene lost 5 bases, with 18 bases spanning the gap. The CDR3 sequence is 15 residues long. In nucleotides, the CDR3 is TGTGCCAGCAGTCCTACTACCTTCGGGGCTGAGACCCAGTACTTC. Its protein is CASSPTTFGAETQYF.

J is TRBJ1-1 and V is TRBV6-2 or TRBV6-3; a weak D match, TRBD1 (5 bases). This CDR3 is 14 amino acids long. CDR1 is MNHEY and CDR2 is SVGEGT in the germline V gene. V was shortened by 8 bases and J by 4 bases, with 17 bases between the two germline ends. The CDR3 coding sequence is TGTGCCAGCGCTCTCGCCAGGGTAGTCACTGAAGCTTTCTTT. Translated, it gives CASALARVVTEAFF.

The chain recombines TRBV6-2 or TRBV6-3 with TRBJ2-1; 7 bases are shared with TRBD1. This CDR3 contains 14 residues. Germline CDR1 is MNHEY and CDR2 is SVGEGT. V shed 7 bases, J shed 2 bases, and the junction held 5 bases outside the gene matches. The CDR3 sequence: CASNLGTAYNEQFF. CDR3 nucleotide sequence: TGTGCCAGCAACCTGGGGACAGCCTACAATGAGCAGTTCTTC.

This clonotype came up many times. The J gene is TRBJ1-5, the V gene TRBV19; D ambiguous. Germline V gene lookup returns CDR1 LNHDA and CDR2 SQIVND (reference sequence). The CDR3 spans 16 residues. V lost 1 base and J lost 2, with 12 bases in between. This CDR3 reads CASSIAALAGNQPQHF. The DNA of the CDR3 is TGTGCCAGTAGTATAGCCGCCTTAGCTGGCAATCAGCCCCAGCATTTT.

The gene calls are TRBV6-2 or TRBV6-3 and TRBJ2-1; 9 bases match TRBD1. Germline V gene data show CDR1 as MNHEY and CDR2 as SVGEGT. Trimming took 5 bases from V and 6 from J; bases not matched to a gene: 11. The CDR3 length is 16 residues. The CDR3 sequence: CASSRDRDRVRNEQFF. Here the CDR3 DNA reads TGTGCCAGCAGTCGCGACCGGGACAGGGTGCGCAATGAGCAGTTCTTC.